These T cell receptor beta chains were read from a single sample in a study of CD8 T cells in Susac syndrome. From the immunoSEQ multiplex PCR reads, TCRdb called clonotypes with MiXCR, one entry per CDR3 protein. The data contain about 180,000 distinct CDR3 sequences, around 95% of them singletons. Sequenced sample: CD4+ T cells from PBMCs. These receptors all stem from a human donor with multiple sclerosis. Both conserved end residues are part of each CDR3. The D gene is left open where the match is weak. Size tells how often a clone was seen (once, few, many) or the class of an expanded clone, and some rows leave it out.

D gene	V gene	clone size	J gene	CDR3 DNA	CDR3 protein
-	TRBV2	-	TRBJ2-3	TGTGCCAGCAGTGAGGGTTTCGGAGGGTACAAGGATACGCAGTATTTT	CASSEGFGGYKDTQYF
TRBD1	TRBV25-1	-	TRBJ1-6	TGTGCCAGCAGTGAATTCACAGGGGTAAATTCACCCCTCCACTTT	CASSEFTGVNSPLHF
-	TRBV7-9	-	TRBJ1-1	TGTGCCAGCAGCTTAGAGGACAGCACTGAAGCTTTCTTT	CASSLEDSTEAFF
-	TRBV20-1	-	TRBJ2-7	TGCAGTGCCCGAGTTGACTACGAGCAGTACTTC	CSARVDYEQYF
TRBD2	TRBV6-5	once	TRBJ2-1	TGTGCCAGCAGTTACGGTCTAGCGGGGGGGCCGAATGAGCAGTTCTTC	CASSYGLAGGPNEQFF
-	TRBV29-1	-	TRBJ1-1	TGCAGCGTTGAAGATGTCCCGGGGGCGCTCACTGAAGCTTTCTTT	CSVEDVPGALTEAFF
TRBD1	TRBV5-1	-	TRBJ2-3	TGCGCCAGCAGCTCGGACAGGGTCACAGATACGCAGTATTTT	CASSSDRVTDTQYF
-	TRBV20-1	-	TRBJ1-5	TGCAGTGCCCCCGGGCAGGGTAGCAATCAGCCCCAGCATTTT	CSAPGQGSNQPQHF
-	TRBV4-1	-	TRBJ1-5	TGCGCCAGCAGCCAAGGGAGACAGGAGGATCAGCCCCAGCATTTT	CASSQGRQEDQPQHF
-	TRBV9	-	TRBJ2-3	TGTGCCAGCAGCGAATCAGGTTTACGGGTGGATACGCAGTATTTT	CASSESGLRVDTQYF
TRBD1	TRBV30	-	TRBJ1-5	TGTGCCTGGAGTGTAGGACAGGGCAATCAGCCCCAGCATTTT	CAWSVGQGNQPQHF
-	TRBV7-9	once	TRBJ1-6	TGTGCCAGCAGCTTAGCGCCTATCGGACCCCTCCACTTT	CASSLAPIGPLHF
-	TRBV5-1	once	TRBJ2-1	TGCGCCAGCAGCTCCAGGGAAGAGCAGTTCTTC	CASSSREEQFF
-	TRBV19	-	TRBJ2-7	TGTGCCAGTGGGTGGTCCTACGAGCAGTACTTC	CASGWSYEQYF
-	TRBV30	-	TRBJ1-1	TGTGCCTGGGGGCTAGGCGGAGCTTTCTTT	CAWGLGGAFF
-	TRBV20-1	-	TRBJ1-1	TGCAGGACCCAGGGGTTTGGGAGGAACACTGAAGCTTTCTTT	CRTQGFGRNTEAFF
-	TRBV11-2	-	TRBJ2-1	TGTGCCAGCAGCTTAGATCGTGCAGGGTGGGATGAGCAGTTCTTC	CASSLDRAGWDEQFF
-	TRBV4-1	-	TRBJ2-7	TGCGCCAGCAGCCAAGAGGTCACAGCATCCTACGAGCAGTACTTC	CASSQEVTASYEQYF
-	TRBV7-8	-	TRBJ1-1	TGTGCCAGCAGCTTGGGGACCGGGACTCGGAACACTGAAGCTTTCTTT	CASSLGTGTRNTEAFF
-	TRBV3-1	-	TRBJ2-1	TGTGCCAGCAGCACCCGGACAGTCTACAATGAGCAGTTCTTC	CASSTRTVYNEQFF
TRBD1	TRBV28	-	TRBJ1-5	TGTGCCAGCAGTCCAGGGGGAAGCAATCAGCCCCAGCATTTT	CASSPGGSNQPQHF
-	TRBV6-6	-	TRBJ1-5	TGTGCCAGCACCGACCAGGCCCTAGGGATTCAGCCCCAGCATTTT	CASTDQALGIQPQHF
-	TRBV7-2	once	TRBJ1-2	TGTGCCAGCAGCTCTCAGCGGAGACACTATGGCTACACCTTC	CASSSQRRHYGYTF
TRBD2	TRBV4-3	-	TRBJ2-4	TGCGCCAGCAGCCAAGGCCTAGCGGGGGGAGCTTTTCAGTACTTC	CASSQGLAGGAFQYF
-	TRBV24-1	-	TRBJ2-1	TGTGCCACCAGTGAACCTGGGCCCCCCAATGAGCAGTTCTTC	CATSEPGPPNEQFF
-	TRBV15	-	TRBJ2-4	TGTGCCACCAGCAGAGCGGTGGGGGCCGGAGGGCTAGCCAAAAACATTCAGTACTTC	CATSRAVGAGGLAKNIQYF
-	TRBV24-1	-	TRBJ2-1	TGTGCCACCAGCTCCTATAATGAGCAGTTCTTC	CATSSYNEQFF
TRBD1	TRBV2	-	TRBJ2-7	TGTGCCAGCAGTGGGTGGGACAGGTCATCCTACGAGCAGTACTTC	CASSGWDRSSYEQYF
TRBD2	TRBV30	few	TRBJ2-7	TGTGCCTGGAGTTTAGGAACTAGCGTTGACTACGAGCAGTACTTC	CAWSLGTSVDYEQYF
-	TRBV30	-	TRBJ1-6	TGTGCCTGGACAGAAAATTCACCCCTCCACTTT	CAWTENSPLHF
TRBD2	TRBV4-2	-	TRBJ2-1	TGTGCCAGCAGCCAAGATCTGGCCTCGGGGGGGAGTCGCAATGAGCAGTTCTTC	CASSQDLASGGSRNEQFF
-	TRBV5-1	-	TRBJ2-5	TGCGCCAGCAGCCGCAGGGGGGGTGGCCAAGAGACCCAGTACTTC	CASSRRGGGQETQYF
-	TRBV3-1	-	TRBJ1-2	TGTGCCAGCAGCCCACTGGGGCAGACGGGCTACACCTTC	CASSPLGQTGYTF
-	TRBV5-4	-	TRBJ2-7	TGTGCCAGCAGCTTGAATAGGGGACCTCCCTACGAGCAGTACTTC	CASSLNRGPPYEQYF